This entry lists 30 T cell receptor beta chains sequenced from one sample in a study of graft-versus-host responses after intestinal transplantation. Method: immunoSEQ multiplex PCR; TCRdb's copy keeps in-frame clones and lacks some. This sample yields tens of thousands of clones, of which over 75% are seen a single time; 0.35% to 0.4% belongs to the top ten. No cognate antigen is known for these TCRs. The sample was unstimulated CD4+ T cells sorted from spleen or lymph node cells, taken before transplant. The receptors were gathered from a human donor who was the organ donor for an intestinal transplant.

V usage is TRBV7-2 and J usage is TRBJ1-4; 7 bases match TRBD1. V gave up 5 bases and J gave up 3 bases; unmatched junction bases: 9. The CDR3 is 16 amino acids. CDR1 and CDR2 (germline): SGHTA, FQGNSA. CDR3 coding DNA: TGTGCCAGCAGCCGCCCGGGCGGGACAGCTAATGAAAAACTGTTTTTT. Translating it yields CASSRPGGTANEKLFF.

The chain has TRBV27 and TRBJ2-6, with no clear D. Trimming stripped 4 bases from V and 0 bases from J, with 4 bases between. Looked up from germline, CDR1 is MNHEY and CDR2 is SMNVEV (reference sequence). The CDR3 loop spans 14 amino acids. CDR3: CASSSLSGANVLTF. The CDR3 DNA sequence: TGTGCCAGCAGTTCCCTCTCTGGGGCCAACGTCCTGACTTTC. Complete variable domain (other parts from reference TRBV27 and TRBJ2-6): EAQVTQNPRYLITVTGKKLTVTCSQNMNHEYMSWYRQDPGLGLRQIYYSMNVEVTDKGDVPEGYKVSRKEKRNFPLILESPSPNQTSLYFCASSSLSGANVLTFGAGSRLTVL.

The chain is built from TRBV18 and TRBJ1-3, with 7 nucleotides matching TRBD1. CDR3 length: 16 amino acids. Germline-derived CDR1 and CDR2 are KGHSH and LQKENI. Trimming removed 3 bases from V and 4 bases from J; junction bases left unmatched: 9. This CDR3 is CASSPWAGTVGNTIYF. The CDR3 nucleotides are TGTGCCAGCTCACCCTGGGCGGGGACAGTAGGAAACACCATATATTTT.

CDR3 amino acids: CATSGTGGNQPQHF. CDR3 DNA: TGTGCCACCTCGGGGACAGGGGGCAATCAGCCCCAGCATTTT. V gene TRBV6-1 combines with J gene TRBJ1-5; TRBD1 aligns across 10 bases. The ends lost 10 bases at V and 2 bases at J; junction bases unmatched: 5. The CDR3 has 14 amino acids. Germline CDR1 MNHNS, CDR2 SASEGT.

The chain has TRBV11-3 and TRBJ2-1; 9 bases agree with TRBD1. CDR1 SGHNT and CDR2 YENEEA come from the germline V gene. Trimming removed 5 bases from V and 7 bases from J; junction bases left unmatched: 3. The CDR3 spans 13 residues. In DNA, the CDR3 is TGTGCCAGCAGCCCCGACAGGGGGAATGAGCAGTTCTTC. Translating gives CASSPDRGNEQFF.

V and J are TRBV7-3 and TRBJ2-5; a weak D match, TRBD2 (5 bases). Germline V gene data show CDR1 as SGHTA and CDR2 as FQGTGA. The CDR3 extends over 14 amino acids. V was cut by 2 bases and J by 6 bases, with 13 bases left in between. The CDR3 protein is CASSLSFGEKTQYF. CDR3 sequence (DNA): TGTGCCAGCAGCTTATCTTTCGGGGAAAAGACCCAGTACTTC.

The gene calls are TRBV6-4 and TRBJ2-2; the D gene is possibly TRBD2 (5 bases). CDR3 length: 15 amino acids. The germline V gene has CDR1 MRHNA and CDR2 SNTAGT. V lost 0 bases and J lost 5, with 10 bases in between. The CDR3 sequence: CASSDSFSGTGELFF. The CDR3 DNA follows: TGTGCCAGCAGTGACTCCTTTTCGGGGACCGGGGAGCTGTTTTTT.

This sequence joins TRBV4-1 and TRBJ1-1; 7 nucleotides align to TRBD1. The CDR3 sequence is 17 residues long. Germline assignment: CDR1 MGHRA and CDR2 YSYEKL. The V and J ends lost 1 base and 7 bases, in that order; junction bases with no gene match: 15. The CDR3 is CASSQVISGTAASEAFF. The CDR3 bases are TGCGCCAGCAGCCAAGTAATCTCAGGGACAGCGGCGAGTGAAGCTTTCTTT.

J is TRBJ2-2 and V is TRBV4-1; TRBD2 matches 11 bases. The CDR3 has 16 residues. Per germline, CDR1 MGHRA and CDR2 YSYEKL. Trimming took 1 base from V and 7 from J; bases not matched to a gene: 5. CDR3 sequence (DNA): TGCGCCAGCAGCCAAGGTAGCGGGGGGGGTCTCGGGGAGCTGTTTTTT. It translates to CASSQGSGGGLGELFF.

The CDR3, as DNA: TGTGCCAGCAGTTACCTCAGGACAGGGGGCTACAATGAGCAGTTCTTC. As protein: CASSYLRTGGYNEQFF. This rearrangement joins TRBV6-6 to TRBJ2-1, with 10 bases aligning to TRBD1. V lost 2 bases and J lost 3; bases outside the gene matches: 4. There are 16 residues in the CDR3. Germline V gives CDR1 MNHNY, CDR2 SVGAGI (reference sequence).

This clone was seen more than once but under ten times. The chain links TRBV4-3 to TRBJ1-3; D unclear. The V end was cut by 0 bases, the J end by 0 bases, with 9 bases between. The germline CDR1 and CDR2 sequences are LGHNA and YSLEER. The CDR3 spans 16 residues. CDR3 DNA sequence: TGCGCCAGCAGCCAAGAAGGGAGGAGCTCTGGAAACACCATATATTTT. Translating gives CASSQEGRSSGNTIYF.

In nucleotides, the CDR3 is TGTGCCAGCAGCTTGCACAGTTCTAGCACAGATACGCAGTATTTT. This encodes CASSLHSSSTDTQYF. This rearrangement joins TRBV7-9 to TRBJ2-3; D is unresolved. V was cut by 3 bases and J by 0 bases, with 10 bases left in between. The CDR3 contains 15 residues. The germline CDR1 and CDR2 sequences are SEHNR and FQNEAQ (reference sequence).

The chain couples TRBV29-1 to TRBJ1-1, with 7 bases aligning to TRBD1. Unmatched junction bases numbered 8, after V lost 0 bases and J lost 1 base. Germline CDR1 reads SQVTM; CDR2 reads ANQGSEA. CDR3 size: 16 residues. The CDR3 is CSVEDRTGTQNTEAFF. The DNA of the CDR3 is TGCAGCGTTGAAGATCGGACAGGTACTCAGAACACTGAAGCTTTCTTT.

This clone was observed a handful of times. This chain links TRBV11-3 with TRBJ2-2; D is ambiguous. Trimming stripped 2 bases from V and 7 bases from J, with 2 bases between. Germline lookup yields CDR1 SGHNT and CDR2 YENEEA. The CDR3 has 11 residues. For the CDR3, the DNA is TGTGCCAGCAGCTTACACGGGGAGCTGTTTTTT. Translation: CASSLHGELFF.

The V call is TRBV29-1, the J call TRBJ2-3; 11 bases map to TRBD2. Trimming took 0 bases from V and 2 from J; bases not matched to a gene: 7. There are 17 residues in the CDR3. CDR1 and CDR2 (germline): SQVTM, ANQGSEA. CDR3 DNA sequence: TGCAGCGTTGAAGATAGCGGGGGGGGCCAACACACAGATACGCAGTATTTT. This gives the protein CSVEDSGGGQHTDTQYF.

V and J are TRBV28 and TRBJ1-5; perhaps TRBD1 as D (6 bases). V lost 7 bases and J lost 2, with 12 bases in between. The length of the CDR3 is 14 residues. Germline CDR1 reads MDHEN; CDR2 reads SYDVKM. The CDR3 nucleotides are TGTGCCAGCATTACTCGGACAGGCAATCAGCCCCAGCATTTT. Residues: CASITRTGNQPQHF.

The chain combines TRBV19 with TRBJ1-6, with TRBD1 matching over 7 bases. Germline lookup yields CDR1 LNHDA and CDR2 SQIVND (reference sequence). V lost 9 bases and J lost 5; bases outside the gene matches: 7. There are 14 residues in the CDR3. The CDR3 bases are TGTGCCAGCCAGGGGGAACTAAATAATTCACCCCTCCACTTT. Amino acid sequence: CASQGELNNSPLHF. The full variable domain, rest sourced from reference TRBV19 and TRBJ1-6, is DGGITQSPKYLFRKEGQNVTLSCEQNLNHDAMYWYRQDPGQGLRLIYYSQIVNDFQKGDIAEGYSVSREKKESFPLTVTSAQKNPTAFYLCASQGELNNSPLHFGNGTRLTVT.

J is TRBJ1-2 and V is TRBV18; 8 bases are shared with TRBD1. Germline trimming cut 2 bases from V and 3 bases from J; bases unmatched to any gene: 5. Germline CDR1 and CDR2: KGHSH and LQKENI. The CDR3 consists of 15 residues. CDR3 nucleotide sequence: TGTGCCAGCTCACCAGGACAGGGATGGGACTATGGCTACACCTTC. It is translated as CASSPGQGWDYGYTF.

The J gene is TRBJ2-3, the V gene TRBV2; 8 positions match TRBD2. The germline V gene encodes CDR1 SNHLY and CDR2 FYNNEI. Trimming took 3 bases from V and 1 from J; bases not matched to a gene: 9. The CDR3 has 17 amino acids. Here the CDR3 DNA reads TGTGCCAGCAGTGAGGAGGGACTAGGACGGGGCACAGATACGCAGTATTTT. It encodes CASSEEGLGRGTDTQYF.

The chain uses TRBV30 and TRBJ1-4; weak D call: TRBD1 (6 bases). Between the trimmed V and J ends, which lost 3 bases and 0 bases, there was a span of 14 bases. The CDR3 extends over 16 amino acids. Germline CDR1 and CDR2: GTSNPN and SVGIG (reference sequence). The CDR3 nucleotides are TGTGCCTGGAGAAAAACAGGGAGAGCAACTAATGAAAAACTGTTTTTT. This sequence encodes CAWRKTGRATNEKLFF.

The rearrangement links TRBV15 to TRBJ1-2; D gene uncertain. V lost 0 bases and J lost 2, with 13 bases in between. Germline CDR1 LNHNV, CDR2 YYDKDF (reference sequence). The CDR3 is 16 amino acids. The CDR3 DNA follows: TGTGCCACCAGCAGAGAAAAATCGCGAGCGAACTATGGCTACACCTTC. This encodes CATSREKSRANYGYTF.

The genes are TRBV2 and TRBJ1-2; 8 bases align to TRBD1. Germline CDR1 is SNHLY and CDR2 is FYNNEI. With V trimmed by 6 bases and J by 7 bases, 10 bases remained unmatched. CDR3 length: 14 amino acids. CDR3 amino acids: CASRTPRGRFGYTF. The CDR3 bases are TGTGCCAGCAGGACCCCCAGGGGGCGCTTTGGCTACACCTTC.

The J gene is TRBJ2-1, the V gene TRBV5-6, with D tentatively TRBD2 (7 bases). Per germline, CDR1 SGHDT and CDR2 YYEEEE. CDR3 length: 15 amino acids. V lost 4 bases, J lost 4 bases, and 15 bases lay in between. The CDR3 bases are TGTGCCAGCAGCGGGGAGGGGGGCGCTTACAATGAGCAGTTCTTC. Translated: CASSGEGGAYNEQFF.

The chain joins TRBV11-2 to TRBJ1-6; 8 bases fit TRBD1. CDR3 length: 17 residues. Trimming took 6 bases from V and 13 from J; bases not matched to a gene: 20. Per germline, CDR1 SGHAT and CDR2 FQNNGV. CDR3 sequence (DNA): TGTGCCAGCAGTTACCCCGCGGGGACAGGCCTCTTTGAGCCCCTCCACTTT. Encoded protein: CASSYPAGTGLFEPLHF.

V gene TRBV11-1 combines with J gene TRBJ1-2; D may be TRBD1 (6 bases). The length of the CDR3 is 18 residues. V dropped 5 bases and J dropped 3 bases, with 25 bases sitting between them. Germline V lookup: CDR1 SGHAT, CDR2 FQDESV (reference sequence). This chain's CDR3 is CASSLRTGARGAYYGYTF. The CDR3 bases are TGTGCCAGCAGCCTACGAACTGGCGCTCGGGGGGCCTACTATGGCTACACCTTC.

The chain recombines TRBV30 with TRBJ1-4; 8 bases map to TRBD1. Per germline, CDR1 GTSNPN and CDR2 SVGIG (reference sequence). CDR3 size: 14 residues. V was pared by 7 bases and J by 5 bases, with 9 bases of the junction left unmatched. Written as DNA, the CDR3 is TGTGCCTTTGGACAGGGAGGGGGGAATGAAAAACTGTTTTTT. This gives the protein CAFGQGGGNEKLFF.

The gene calls are TRBV18 and TRBJ2-3, with D unclear. The germline V gene has CDR1 KGHSH and CDR2 LQKENI. The CDR3 has 13 amino acids. V shed 9 bases and J shed 3 bases, with 13 bases lying between them. For the CDR3, the DNA is TGTGCCAGTGCCGGGTTTGGGACAGATACGCAGTATTTT. Residues: CASAGFGTDTQYF.

V gene TRBV5-1 combines with J gene TRBJ1-2; TRBD1 matches at 8 bases. CDR1 is SGHRS, CDR2 YFSETQ, per germline. The ends lost 3 bases at V and 2 bases at J; junction bases unmatched: 6. The CDR3 sequence is 15 residues long. The CDR3 DNA reads TGCGCCAGCAGCTCACGGACAGGGATCAACTATGGCTACACCTTC. This sequence encodes CASSSRTGINYGYTF.

This chain uses TRBV11-2 with TRBJ1-3; D uncertain. Germline V gene sequence: CDR1 SGHAT, CDR2 FQNNGV. The CDR3 runs 13 residues. Trimming stripped 6 bases from V and 4 bases from J, with 10 bases between. The DNA for the CDR3 is TGTGCCAGCAGTCGTCTTACAGGAAACACCATATATTTT. This sequence encodes CASSRLTGNTIYF.

The chain carries TRBV29-1 and TRBJ1-3; TRBD1 matches at 9 bases. Germline-derived CDR1 and CDR2 are SQVTM and ANQGSEA. Trimming cost V 3 bases and J 3 bases; bases outside gene matches: 3. The CDR3 has 14 amino acids. The CDR3, as DNA: TGCAGCGTTGAGGACAGGGGTAATGGAAACACCATATATTTT. This codes for CSVEDRGNGNTIYF.